The source of this T cell receptor (beta chain) is a study of OX40 agonist ivuxolimab in advanced cancers. Study context: Patients enrolled in dose escalation were diagnosed with hepatocellular carcinoma, melanoma, renal cell or head and neck cancer. Of the participants, approximately 44% had some prior anti-PD-1, anti-PD-L1 or anti-CTLA-4 therapy, which was allowed.

This CDR3 spans 14 amino acids. V gave up 4 bases and J gave up 8 bases, with 17 bases separating them. Germline lookup yields CDR1 LNHNV and CDR2 YYDKDF (reference sequence). The table lists this clone with a few counts. Its antigen is not known. General study results and limits: The study found that CD8+ T cells averaged more expanded clones than CD4+.

Generated by immunoSEQ multiplex PCR, the TCRdb table keeps only in-frame clones and is missing some. This table holds about 48,000 clones, 80% to 90% found once. This TCR derives from an adult with an advanced solid tumor such as melanoma, head and neck, liver or kidney cancer. This chain connects TRBV15 to TRBJ1-2, with D tentatively TRBD1 (5 bases). The starting material was CD4+ or CD8+ T cells sorted from blood, obtained in a trial of the OX40 agonist ivuxolimab. The CDR3, as DNA: TGTGCCACCAGCAAGAGGGGACTGCTCGGGGGCTACACCTTC. Translating it yields CATSKRGLLGGYTF.